The present entry profiles one TCR beta chain with its context. It has no known antigen specificity. Base-call qualities are not available, and no considerably larger clone is one nucleotide away. Peripheral blood CD8+ and CD4+ T cells from healthy donors, Susac syndrome patients and multiple sclerosis patients were profiled using high-throughput TCR beta sequencing. The Susac syndrome patients fulfilled recently defined diagnostic criteria for definite or probable disease. CD8+ TEMRA cells were enriched by FACS, while bulk CD8+ and CD4+ T cells were purified by magnetic negative isolation. Blood was drawn into EDTA tubes, processed within 24 hours, and PBMCs were isolated by density gradient centrifugation. PBMCs destined for TCR sequencing were cryopreserved in liquid nitrogen and later thawed in a 37 °C water bath. The sorted or isolated CD4+, CD8+ and CD8+ TEMRA cells reached a purity of at least 90%.

The CDR3 contains 14 residues, cysteine and phenylalanine counted. Only the CDR3 portion is preserved as DNA: 42 bases, with reading frame beginning at the first base. A distance of 14 bases separates the germline ends of V and J, which lose 1 base and 8 bases respectively. The germline V gene supplies CDR1 SGHTA and CDR2 FQGNSA. This entry is derived from a study of CD8 T cells in Susac syndrome (dated by TCRdb to between 2017 and 2020). About the full investigation: Of the Susac syndrome patients who were sequenced, fewer than ten were in clinical remission while about six had clinically active disease. At the time of blood withdrawal, Susac syndrome patients were either therapy-naive, taking corticosteroids (with some also receiving IVIg), or on IVIg alone. Whether CD8+ T cell activation and differentiation in Susac syndrome was antigen driven was tested using repertoire sequencing. General study outcomes and caveats: The TCR sequencing and HLA analysis was acknowledged to have included a relatively small number of individuals. In patients with Susac syndrome, the CD4+ T cell repertoire showed no detectable clonal expansion.

RNA was extracted with the RNeasy kit and roughly 0.45 to 1 ug was reverse transcribed using random hexamers. TCR beta CDR3 regions were amplified with the immunoSEQ multiplex PCR assay covering 54 Vbeta and 13 Jbeta segments. To correct PCR amplification bias, a synthetic template baseline was used for both primer optimization and computational correction. Per the source publication's procedure: Reads were assigned to V, D and J genes according to IMGT and analyzed in immunoSEQ Analyzer, with only productive sequences retained. To calculate clonality, Shannon entropy was normalized by log2 of the number of productive unique sequences and then subtracted from one. Public and private clones were assessed among the 100 most prevalent clones of each patient and control. Clones were defined as Susac-specific when absent from the healthy and MS cohorts, from about 970 published viral clones and from other ImmuneACCESS disease sequences. TCRdb reran the public reads through fastp at Q25 and MiXCR, keeping productive beta chains. CDR3 protein duplicates are merged, each entry listing the most common genes and DNA. Here the V and J calls rest on TCRdb's processing, not on the authors' analysis. The sample data list 140,000 or so distinct CDR3 sequences, and more than 90% of these were observed just once. Over 0.065% of the sample comes from the top ten.

This TCR derives from a human donor with Susac syndrome. Here the chain combines TRBV7-2 and TRBJ1-1, with the D gene call left open. Material: CD4+ T cells from PBMCs. For the CDR3, the sequence is CASSLDRTTPEAFF. The DNA sequence reads TGTGCCAGCAGCTTAGATAGGACGACGCCGGAAGCTTTCTTT.